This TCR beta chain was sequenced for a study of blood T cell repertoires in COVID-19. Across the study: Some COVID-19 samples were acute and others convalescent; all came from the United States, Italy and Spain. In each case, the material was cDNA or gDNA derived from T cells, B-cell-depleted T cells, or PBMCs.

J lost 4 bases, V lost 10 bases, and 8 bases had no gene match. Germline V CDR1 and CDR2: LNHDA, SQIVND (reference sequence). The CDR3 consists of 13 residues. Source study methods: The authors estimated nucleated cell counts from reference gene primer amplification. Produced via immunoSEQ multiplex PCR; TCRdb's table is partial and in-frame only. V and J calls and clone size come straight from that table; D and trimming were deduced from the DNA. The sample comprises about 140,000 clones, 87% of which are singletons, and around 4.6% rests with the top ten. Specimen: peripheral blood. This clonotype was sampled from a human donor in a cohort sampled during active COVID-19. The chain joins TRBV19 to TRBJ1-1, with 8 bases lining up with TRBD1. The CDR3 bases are TGTGCCATCCAACAGGGGGTTGGCACTGAAGCTTTCTTT. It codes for CAIQQGVGTEAFF.